The 12 T cell receptor beta chains presented below share a single source sample, sequenced in a study of regulatory T cells in long-lasting Graves disease. Library construction for TCR beta used iRepertoire HTBI primers and Arm-PCR of CDR3 regions. Using its own MiXCR run on the multiplex PCR reads, TCRdb lists one record per CDR3 protein. The sample consists of roughly 610,000 distinct CDR3 sequences, approximately 16% of them appearing once. Time point defined: newly diagnosed GD, antithyroid drugs for less than 3 months. PBMC RNA served as the TCR library source. These same records also appear under a second study, on T cells in Graves' hyperthyroidism and ophthalmopathy.

Source: peripheral blood mononuclear cells (PBMCs), taken at new diagnosis, from a patient treated with antithyroid drugs. Receptors were obtained from a man aged 18 to 29 with Graves disease.

The J gene is TRBJ2-7, the V gene TRBV29-1; D could derive from TRBD1 or TRBD2 (5 bases each). V lost 8 bases and J 2 bases, leaving 16 bases between the germline ends. Looked up from germline, CDR1 is SQVTM and CDR2 is ANQGSEA. CDR3 length equals 13 residues. CDR3 amino acids: CSPDGGLPYEQYF. DNA for the CDR3: TGCAGCCCAGATGGGGGATTACCCTACGAGCAGTACTTC.

J is TRBJ1-1 and V is TRBV15; tentatively, D is TRBD1 (5 bases). Germline CDR1 reads LNHNV; CDR2 reads YYDKDF (reference sequence). Trimming shortened V by 1 base and J by 6 bases, and 12 bases separated the two germline ends. This CDR3 region has 14 residues. The CDR3 DNA reads as TGTGCCACCAGCAGAGCACGGGGGGTATCTGAAGCTTTCTTT. It translates to CATSRARGVSEAFF.

This clonotype was seen more than once but under ten times. The CDR3 region is CASRKTGAADTQYF. The CDR3 DNA follows: TGTGCCAGCAGGAAGACAGGGGCAGCAGATACGCAGTATTTT. The rearrangement links TRBV6-2 or TRBV6-3 to TRBJ2-3; TRBD1 agrees at 8 bases. The V gene end was trimmed by 6 bases and the J gene end by 4 bases; junction bases not matched to a gene: 6. The CDR3 covers 14 residues. Germline values: CDR1 MNHEY, CDR2 SVGEGT.

This clonotype appeared many times. The chain carries TRBV7-8 and TRBJ1-1, with D perhaps TRBD1 (5 bases). This CDR3 has 16 amino acids. Germline V gene data show CDR1 as SGHVS and CDR2 as FQNEAQ. V lost 1 base, J lost 0 bases, and 12 bases lay in between. The CDR3 DNA follows: TGTGCCAGCAGCTTAGGACTCAGGGATATGAACACTGAAGCTTTCTTT. It yields the protein CASSLGLRDMNTEAFF.

The chain has TRBV4-2 and TRBJ1-2; 12 bases are a match to TRBD1. Trimming removed 4 bases from V and 8 bases from J; junction bases left unmatched: 8. This CDR3 contains 15 residues. Germline CDR1 is LGHNA and CDR2 is YNFKEQ. CDR3 coding DNA: TGTGCCAGCAGCCGTACCGGGACAGGGGGCCGGGGCTACACCTTC. Amino acids: CASSRTGTGGRGYTF.

This clonotype was seen ten or more times. The rearrangement links TRBV28 to TRBJ2-3; 9 bases fit TRBD2. V dropped 3 bases and J dropped 2; count of bases not matched to a gene: 6. Germline CDR1 MDHEN, CDR2 SYDVKM. This CDR3 has 16 amino acids. CDR3 amino acids: CASSFSREGDTDTQYF. CDR3 sequence (DNA): TGTGCCAGCAGTTTCTCGCGGGAGGGCGACACAGATACGCAGTATTTT.

This clonotype was detected many times. The V and J genes are TRBV11-3 and TRBJ2-1; D uncertain. The V end was cut by 1 base, the J end by 6 bases, with 13 bases between. CDR1 is SGHNT, CDR2 YENEEA, per germline. CDR3 length: 15 amino acids. The CDR3 coding sequence is TGTGCCAGCAGCTTAGTCGAAACACACTTCAATGAGCAGTTCTTC. Its protein product is CASSLVETHFNEQFF.

This clonotype has only a few counts. One end of the junction fails to match germline, which may point to a read error. CDR3 nucleotide sequence: TGTGTCAGCAGCTTAGATTTGAGGGGAGTTGGCAATCAGCCCCAGCATTTT. This translates into CVSSLDLRGVGNQPQHF. V usage is TRBV7-4 and J usage is TRBJ1-5, with TRBD1 as a possible D gene (5 bases). Germline V gene lookup returns CDR1 SGHVT and CDR2 SQSDAQ. CDR3 length: 17 amino acids.

This clonotype has a count of ten or more. The V call is TRBV28, the J call TRBJ2-4; D is uncertain. The CDR3 extends over 16 amino acids. The V end lost 5 bases, the J end lost 0 bases, and 14 bases lay between the germline ends. CDR1 MDHEN and CDR2 SYDVKM come from the germline V gene. CDR3 sequence: CASSPYIAAAKNIQYF. In nucleotides, the CDR3 is TGTGCCAGCAGTCCCTATATCGCGGCAGCCAAAAACATTCAGTACTTC.

This CDR3 reads CASSSLGSLAGYTDTQYF. Here the CDR3 DNA reads TGTGCCAGCAGCAGCTTGGGCTCGCTAGCGGGGTACACAGATACGCAGTATTTT. The rearrangement links TRBV5-4 to TRBJ2-3; TRBD2 agrees at 9 bases. CDR3 length equals 18 residues. CDR1 is SGHNT and CDR2 is YYREEE in the germline V gene (reference sequence). V shed 4 bases, J shed 2 bases, and the junction held 14 bases outside the gene matches.

This clonotype came up many times. The rearrangement links TRBV27 to TRBJ2-3; 8 bases agree with TRBD1. V shed 3 bases, J shed 1 base, and the junction held 21 bases outside the gene matches. The CDR3 covers 21 residues. Germline lookup yields CDR1 MNHEY and CDR2 SMNVEV (reference sequence). Here the CDR3 DNA reads TGTGCCAGCAGTTTTGGTTCCTTCGGTGTCTACGGACAGGGAGGCACAGATACGCAGTATTTT. Translated: CASSFGSFGVYGQGGTDTQYF.

The sample holds many counts of this clonotype. The V gene is TRBV19, the J gene TRBJ2-2; 11 positions agree with TRBD2. Germline lookup yields CDR1 LNHDA and CDR2 SQIVND (reference sequence). V trimming: 5 bases; J trimming: 6 bases; junction bases outside the gene matches: 8. The CDR3 is made up of 16 amino acids. The CDR3 DNA reads TGTGCCAGTAGTTCAATCGGGACTAGCGGCGCCGGGGAGCTGTTTTTT. Its translation is CASSSIGTSGAGELFF.